This T cell receptor (beta chain) was obtained from a study of chronic HIV infection and antiretroviral therapy (dated by TCRdb to between 2014 and 2017). V loses 5 bases, J loses 6 bases, and the germline ends lie 12 bases apart. From the cysteine up to the phenylalanine, the CDR3 has a length of 13 residues. Only the CDR3 region is kept as DNA, spanning 39 bases read in frame from base 1. Libraries were made using 5' RACE. Sequenced using an Illumina MiSeq. The public reads were reprocessed in TCRdb via fastp at Q25 and MiXCR, keeping in-frame beta chains. Duplicate CDR3 protein sequences are folded into a single record with the most common DNA and genes. Present in this sample are tens of thousands of distinct CDR3 sequences, 7.5% to 9% of which were seen just once. The ten largest clones take up around 2.9% of the sample. Details on this clonotype: The antigen this receptor binds is unknown. No much larger clonotype is one base removed from it; base qualities were not supplied.

Rearrangement joined TRBV12-3 or TRBV12-4 to TRBJ2-3, and perhaps TRBD2 as D gene, on 6 matching bases. The clonotype was recovered from an adult who had HIV and had not received antiretroviral therapy, or was an uninfected healthy control (not recorded which). The sample taken for sequencing was peripheral blood. The CDR3 protein is CASSPSGLDTQYF. The DNA sequence reads TGTGCCAGCAGTCCCTCGGGACTGGATACGCAGTATTTT.